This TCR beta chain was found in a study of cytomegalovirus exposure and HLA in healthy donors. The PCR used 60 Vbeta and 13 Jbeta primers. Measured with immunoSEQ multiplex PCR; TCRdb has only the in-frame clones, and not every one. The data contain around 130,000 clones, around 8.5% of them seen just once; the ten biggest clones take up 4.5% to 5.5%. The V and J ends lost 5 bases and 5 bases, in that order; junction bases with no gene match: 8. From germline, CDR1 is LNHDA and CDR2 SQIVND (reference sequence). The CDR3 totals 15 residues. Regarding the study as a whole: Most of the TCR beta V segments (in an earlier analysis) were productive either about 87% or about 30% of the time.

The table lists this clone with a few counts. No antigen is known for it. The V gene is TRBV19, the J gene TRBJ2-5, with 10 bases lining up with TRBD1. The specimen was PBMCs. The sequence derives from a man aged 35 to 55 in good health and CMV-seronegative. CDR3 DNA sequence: TGTGCCAGTAGTTCCCCGGGACAGGGGAGGGAGACCCAGTACTTC. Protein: CASSSPGQGRETQYF.